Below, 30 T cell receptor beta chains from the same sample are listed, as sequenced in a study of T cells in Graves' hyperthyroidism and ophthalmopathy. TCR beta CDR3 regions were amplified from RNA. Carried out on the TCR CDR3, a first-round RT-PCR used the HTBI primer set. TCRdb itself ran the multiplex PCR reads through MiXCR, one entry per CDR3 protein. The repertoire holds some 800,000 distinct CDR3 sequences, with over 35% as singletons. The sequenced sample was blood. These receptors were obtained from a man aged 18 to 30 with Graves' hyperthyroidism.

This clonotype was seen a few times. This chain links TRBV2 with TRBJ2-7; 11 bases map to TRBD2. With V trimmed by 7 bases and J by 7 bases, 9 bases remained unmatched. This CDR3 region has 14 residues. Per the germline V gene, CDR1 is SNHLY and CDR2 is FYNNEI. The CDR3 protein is CASTGTSGPLEQYF. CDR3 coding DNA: TGTGCCAGCACCGGGACTAGCGGTCCCCTTGAGCAGTACTTC.

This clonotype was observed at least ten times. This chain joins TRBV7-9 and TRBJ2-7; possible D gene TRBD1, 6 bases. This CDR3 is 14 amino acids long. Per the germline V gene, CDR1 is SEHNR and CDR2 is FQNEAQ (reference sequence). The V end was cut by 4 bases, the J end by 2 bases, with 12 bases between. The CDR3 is CASSSRDIPYEQYF. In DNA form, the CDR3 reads TGTGCCAGCAGCTCCCGGGACATCCCCTACGAGCAGTACTTC.

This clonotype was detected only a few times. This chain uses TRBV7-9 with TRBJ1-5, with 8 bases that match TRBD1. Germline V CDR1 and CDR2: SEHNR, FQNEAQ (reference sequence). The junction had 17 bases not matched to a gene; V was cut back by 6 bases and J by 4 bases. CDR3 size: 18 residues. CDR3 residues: CASSLAGAGGVGNQPQHF. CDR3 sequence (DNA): TGTGCCAGCAGTCTAGCCGGGGCAGGGGGCGTGGGAAATCAGCCCCAGCATTTT.

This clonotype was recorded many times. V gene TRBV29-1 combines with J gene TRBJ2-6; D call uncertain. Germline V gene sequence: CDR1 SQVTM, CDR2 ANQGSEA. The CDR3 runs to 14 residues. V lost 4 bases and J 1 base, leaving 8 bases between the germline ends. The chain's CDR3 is CSVAVGSGANVLTF. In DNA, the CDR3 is TGCAGCGTTGCAGTGGGATCTGGGGCCAACGTCCTGACTTTC.

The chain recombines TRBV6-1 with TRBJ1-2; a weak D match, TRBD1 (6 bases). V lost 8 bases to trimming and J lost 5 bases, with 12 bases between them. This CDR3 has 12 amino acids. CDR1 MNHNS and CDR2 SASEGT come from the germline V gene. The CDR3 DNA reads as TGTGCCAGCCGGGGGCTTGAATATGGCTACACCTTC. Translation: CASRGLEYGYTF.

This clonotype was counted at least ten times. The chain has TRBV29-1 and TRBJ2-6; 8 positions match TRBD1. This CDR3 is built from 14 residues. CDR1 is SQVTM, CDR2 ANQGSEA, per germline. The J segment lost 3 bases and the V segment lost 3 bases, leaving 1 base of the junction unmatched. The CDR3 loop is CSVDRGLGANVLTF. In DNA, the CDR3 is TGCAGCGTTGACAGGGGGCTTGGGGCCAACGTCCTGACTTTC.

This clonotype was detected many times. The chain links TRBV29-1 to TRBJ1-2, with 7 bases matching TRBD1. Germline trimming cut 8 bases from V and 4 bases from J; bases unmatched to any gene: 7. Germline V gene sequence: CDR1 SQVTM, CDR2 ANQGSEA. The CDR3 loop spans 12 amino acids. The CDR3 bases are TGCAGCATAGGACAGGCCGGCTATGGCTACACCTTC. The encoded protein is CSIGQAGYGYTF.

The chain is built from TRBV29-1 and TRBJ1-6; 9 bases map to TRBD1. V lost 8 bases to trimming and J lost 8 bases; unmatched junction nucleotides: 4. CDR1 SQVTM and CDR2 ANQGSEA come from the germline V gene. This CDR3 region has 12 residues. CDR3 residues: CSLTGGDSPLHF. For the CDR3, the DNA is TGCAGCCTGACAGGGGGTGATTCACCCCTCCACTTT.

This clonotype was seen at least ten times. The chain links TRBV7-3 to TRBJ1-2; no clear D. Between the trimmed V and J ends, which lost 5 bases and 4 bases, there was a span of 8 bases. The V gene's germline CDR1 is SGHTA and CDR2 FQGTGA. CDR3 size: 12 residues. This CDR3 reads CASSPRRYGYTF. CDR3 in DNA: TGTGCCAGCAGCCCCCGACGCTATGGCTACACCTTC.

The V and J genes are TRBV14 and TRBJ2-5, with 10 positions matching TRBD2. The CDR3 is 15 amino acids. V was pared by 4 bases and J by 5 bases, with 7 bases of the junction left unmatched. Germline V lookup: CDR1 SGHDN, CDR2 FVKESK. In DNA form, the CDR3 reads TGTGCCAGCAGCCCCGGGCTAGCGGGAGATGAGACCCAGTACTTC. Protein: CASSPGLAGDETQYF.

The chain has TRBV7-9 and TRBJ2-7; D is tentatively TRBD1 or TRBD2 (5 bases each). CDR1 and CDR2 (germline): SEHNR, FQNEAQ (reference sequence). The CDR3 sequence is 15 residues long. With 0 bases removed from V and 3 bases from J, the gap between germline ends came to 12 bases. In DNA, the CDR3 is TGTGCCAGCAGCTTAGCTCCGGGACCCAACTACGAGCAGTACTTC. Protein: CASSLAPGPNYEQYF.

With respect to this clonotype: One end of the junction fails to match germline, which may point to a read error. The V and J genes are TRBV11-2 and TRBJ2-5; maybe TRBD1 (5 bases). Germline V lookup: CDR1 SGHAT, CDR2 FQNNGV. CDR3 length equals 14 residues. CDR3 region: CVSSFLGRGETQYF. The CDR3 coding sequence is TGTGTCAGCAGCTTCCTAGGAAGGGGAGAGACCCAGTACTTC.

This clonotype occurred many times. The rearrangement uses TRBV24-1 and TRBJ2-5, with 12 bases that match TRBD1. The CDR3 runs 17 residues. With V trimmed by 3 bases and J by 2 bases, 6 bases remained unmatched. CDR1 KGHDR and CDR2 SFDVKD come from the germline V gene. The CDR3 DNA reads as TGTGCCACCAGTGATCCCAGGGACAGGGGGCATCAAGAGACCCAGTACTTC. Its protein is CATSDPRDRGHQETQYF.

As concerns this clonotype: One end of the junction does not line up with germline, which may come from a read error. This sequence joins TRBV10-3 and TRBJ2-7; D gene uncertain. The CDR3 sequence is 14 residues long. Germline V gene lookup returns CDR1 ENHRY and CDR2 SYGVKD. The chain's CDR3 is CASSSHLSSYEQYF. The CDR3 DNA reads TGTGCCAGCAGTTCTCACTTGAGCTCCTACGAGCAGTACTTC.

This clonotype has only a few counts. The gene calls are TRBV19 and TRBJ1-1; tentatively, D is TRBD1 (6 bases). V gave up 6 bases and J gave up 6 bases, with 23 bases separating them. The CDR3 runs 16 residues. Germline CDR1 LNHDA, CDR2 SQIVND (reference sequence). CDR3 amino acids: CASRPSGTSLLAEAFF. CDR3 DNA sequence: TGTGCCAGTAGACCTTCCGGGACATCTCTTCTCGCTGAAGCTTTCTTT.

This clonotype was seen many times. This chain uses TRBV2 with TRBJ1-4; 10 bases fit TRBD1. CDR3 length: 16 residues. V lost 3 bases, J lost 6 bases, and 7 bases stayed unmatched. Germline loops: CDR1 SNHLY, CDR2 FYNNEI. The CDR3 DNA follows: TGTGCCAGCAGTGATTGGCTCGGGACAGGGGATGAAAAACTGTTTTTT. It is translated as CASSDWLGTGDEKLFF.

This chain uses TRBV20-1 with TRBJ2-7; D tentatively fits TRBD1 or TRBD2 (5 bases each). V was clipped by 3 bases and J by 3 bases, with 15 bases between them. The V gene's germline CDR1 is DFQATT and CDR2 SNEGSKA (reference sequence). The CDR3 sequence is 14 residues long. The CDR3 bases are TGCAGTGCTAGTGAGGGGTCGGAGCTCTACGAGCAGTACTTC. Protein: CSASEGSELYEQYF.

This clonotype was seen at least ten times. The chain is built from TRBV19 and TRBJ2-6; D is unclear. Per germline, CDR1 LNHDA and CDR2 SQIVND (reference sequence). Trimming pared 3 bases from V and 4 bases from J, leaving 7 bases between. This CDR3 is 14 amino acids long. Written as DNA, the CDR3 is TGTGCCAGTAGTATTCAATCCGGGGCCAACGTCCTGACTTTC. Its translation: CASSIQSGANVLTF.

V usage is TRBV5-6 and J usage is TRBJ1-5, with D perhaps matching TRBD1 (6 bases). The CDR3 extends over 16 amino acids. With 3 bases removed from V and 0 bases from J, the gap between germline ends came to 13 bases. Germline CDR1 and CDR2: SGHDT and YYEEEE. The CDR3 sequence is CASSWGGAFSNQPQHF. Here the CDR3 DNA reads TGTGCCAGCAGCTGGGGGGGGGCCTTTAGCAATCAGCCCCAGCATTTT.

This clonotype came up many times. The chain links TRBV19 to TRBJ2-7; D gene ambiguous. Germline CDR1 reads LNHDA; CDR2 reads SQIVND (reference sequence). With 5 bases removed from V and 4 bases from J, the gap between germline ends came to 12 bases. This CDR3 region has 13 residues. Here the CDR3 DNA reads TGTGCCAGTAGTCATGGACCCTATTACGAGCAGTACTTC. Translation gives CASSHGPYYEQYF. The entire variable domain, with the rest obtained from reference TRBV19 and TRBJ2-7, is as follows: DGGITQSPKYLFRKEGQNVTLSCEQNLNHDAMYWYRQDPGQGLRLIYYSQIVNDFQKGDIAEGYSVSREKKESFPLTVTSAQKNPTAFYLCASSHGPYYEQYFGPGTRLTVT.

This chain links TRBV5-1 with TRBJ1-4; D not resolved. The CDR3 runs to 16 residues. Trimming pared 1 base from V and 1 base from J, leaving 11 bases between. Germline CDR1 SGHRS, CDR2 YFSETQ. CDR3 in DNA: TGCGCCAGCAGCTTGACTAGGGTCGGAACTAATGAAAAACTGTTTTTT. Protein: CASSLTRVGTNEKLFF. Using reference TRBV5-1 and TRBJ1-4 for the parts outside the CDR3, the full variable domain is KAGVTQTPRYLIKTRGQQVTLSCSPISGHRSVSWYQQTPGQGLQFLFEYFSETQRNKGNFPGRFSGRQFSNSRSEMNVSTLELGDSALYLCASSLTRVGTNEKLFFGSGTQLSVL.

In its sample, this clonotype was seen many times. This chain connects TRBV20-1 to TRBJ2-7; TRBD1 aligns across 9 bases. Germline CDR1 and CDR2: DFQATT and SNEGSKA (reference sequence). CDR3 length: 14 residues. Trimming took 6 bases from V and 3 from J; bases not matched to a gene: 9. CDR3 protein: CSARAGQGRYEQYF. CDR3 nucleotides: TGCAGTGCCCGCGCGGGACAGGGTCGCTACGAGCAGTACTTC.

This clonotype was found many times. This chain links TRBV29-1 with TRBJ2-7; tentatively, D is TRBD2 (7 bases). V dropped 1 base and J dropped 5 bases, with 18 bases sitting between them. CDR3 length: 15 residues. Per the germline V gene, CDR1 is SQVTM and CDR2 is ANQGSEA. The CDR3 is CSVEGGQGLADEQYF. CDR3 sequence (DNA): TGCAGCGTTGAAGGCGGGCAGGGGCTAGCGGACGAGCAGTACTTC.

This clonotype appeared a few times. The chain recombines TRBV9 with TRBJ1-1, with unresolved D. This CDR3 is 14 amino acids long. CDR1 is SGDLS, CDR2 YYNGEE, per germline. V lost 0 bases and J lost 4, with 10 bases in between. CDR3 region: CASSVAGDGTEAFF. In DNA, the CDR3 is TGTGCCAGCAGCGTAGCCGGCGACGGCACTGAAGCTTTCTTT.

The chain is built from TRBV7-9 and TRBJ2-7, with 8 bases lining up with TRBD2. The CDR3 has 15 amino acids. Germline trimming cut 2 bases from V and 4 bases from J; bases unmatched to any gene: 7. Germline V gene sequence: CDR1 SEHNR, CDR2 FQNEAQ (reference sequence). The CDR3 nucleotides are TGTGCCAGCAGCTTAATGGCGGGGGGACAATACGAGCAGTACTTC. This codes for CASSLMAGGQYEQYF.

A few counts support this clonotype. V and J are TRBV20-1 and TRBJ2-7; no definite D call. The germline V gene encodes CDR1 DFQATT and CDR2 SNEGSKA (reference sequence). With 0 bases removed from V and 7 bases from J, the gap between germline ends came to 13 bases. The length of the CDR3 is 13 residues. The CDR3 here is CSARDTSEREQYF. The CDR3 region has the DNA TGCAGTGCTAGAGATACTTCAGAGAGGGAGCAGTACTTC.

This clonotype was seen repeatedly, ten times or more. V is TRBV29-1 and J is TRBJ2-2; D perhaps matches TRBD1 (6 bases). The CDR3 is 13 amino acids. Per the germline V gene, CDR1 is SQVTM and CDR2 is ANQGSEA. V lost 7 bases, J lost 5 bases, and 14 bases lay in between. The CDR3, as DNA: TGCAGCGCTGCACAGGGTTATACCGGGGAGCTGTTTTTT. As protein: CSAAQGYTGELFF.

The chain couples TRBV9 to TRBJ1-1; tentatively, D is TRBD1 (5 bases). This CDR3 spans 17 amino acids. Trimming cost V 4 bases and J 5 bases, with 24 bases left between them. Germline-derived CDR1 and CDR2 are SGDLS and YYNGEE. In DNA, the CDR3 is TGTGCCAGCAGCTTACGGGTCGGCCAGGGTAGAAGGACTGAAGCTTTCTTT. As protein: CASSLRVGQGRRTEAFF.

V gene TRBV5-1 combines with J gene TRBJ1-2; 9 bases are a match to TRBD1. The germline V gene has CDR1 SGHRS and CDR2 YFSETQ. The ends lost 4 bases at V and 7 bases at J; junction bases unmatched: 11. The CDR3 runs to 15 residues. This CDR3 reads CASSGPGQGFRGYTF. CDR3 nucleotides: TGCGCCAGCAGCGGACCGGGACAGGGATTTCGTGGCTACACCTTC. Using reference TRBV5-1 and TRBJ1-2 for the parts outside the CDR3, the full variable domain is KAGVTQTPRYLIKTRGQQVTLSCSPISGHRSVSWYQQTPGQGLQFLFEYFSETQRNKGNFPGRFSGRQFSNSRSEMNVSTLELGDSALYLCASSGPGQGFRGYTFGSGTRLTVV.

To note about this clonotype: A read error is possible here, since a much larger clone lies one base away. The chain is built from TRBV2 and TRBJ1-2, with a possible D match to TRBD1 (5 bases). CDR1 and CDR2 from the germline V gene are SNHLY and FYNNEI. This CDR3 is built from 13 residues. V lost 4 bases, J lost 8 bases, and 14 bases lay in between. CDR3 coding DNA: TGTGCCAGCAGTGTAGACAGACCTATGGGCTACACCTTC. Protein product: CASSVDRPMGYTF.